The 16 T cell receptor beta chains below were found in one sample sequenced in a study of shared clonotypes between healthy human individuals. Produced via immunoSEQ multiplex PCR; TCRdb's table is partial and in-frame only. Among approximately 530,000 clones listed, 90% to 97% were seen once. Sequencing input: naive CD4+ T cells sorted from blood. This sample's subset: CD45RA+ positively selected. The receptors shown here come from a woman younger than 45 in good health.

V and J are TRBV28 and TRBJ2-5; a possible D gene is TRBD2 (6 bases). The CDR3 has 14 amino acids. Per germline, CDR1 MDHEN and CDR2 SYDVKM. Between the trimmed V and J ends, which lost 2 bases and 2 bases, there was a span of 9 bases. CDR3 nucleotide sequence: TGTGCCAGCAGTTTACTAGCGAAACAAGAGACCCAGTACTTC. The encoded protein is CASSLLAKQETQYF.

This chain links TRBV5-4 with TRBJ2-1; 7 bases map to TRBD2. Germline V lookup: CDR1 SGHNT, CDR2 YYREEE (reference sequence). V lost 0 bases to trimming and J lost 8 bases; unmatched junction nucleotides: 5. The CDR3 runs 14 residues. The CDR3 nucleotides are TGTGCCAGCAGCTTGGAACTAGCGATCGATGAGCAGTTCTTC. Protein product: CASSLELAIDEQFF.

V is TRBV14 and J is TRBJ2-3, with D unclear. This CDR3 is 13 amino acids long. Germline lookup yields CDR1 SGHDN and CDR2 FVKESK. V shed 2 bases and J shed 2 bases, with 5 bases lying between them. CDR3 nucleotide sequence: TGTGCCAGCAGCCAACAGACCACAGATACGCAGTATTTT. It yields the protein CASSQQTTDTQYF.

The chain has TRBV10-3 and TRBJ1-1, with D possibly being TRBD1 (5 bases). Germline CDR1 and CDR2: ENHRY and SYGVKD. The ends were cut back, 6 bases at V and 12 bases at J, with 17 bases in the middle. This CDR3 is built from 12 residues. CDR3 loop: CAISLDSSSTFF. The DNA of the CDR3 is TGTGCCATCAGCCTTGACAGCTCTAGCACTTTCTTT.

The V gene is TRBV7-9, the J gene TRBJ2-1; D may be TRBD2 (5 bases). V lost 1 base to trimming and J lost 10 bases, with 20 bases between them. The germline gives CDR1 SEHNR, CDR2 FQNEAQ (reference sequence). CDR3 length equals 16 residues. The CDR3 region is CASSLGFGLLIYEQFF. The CDR3 bases are TGTGCCAGCAGCTTAGGCTTCGGACTTTTAATTTACGAGCAGTTCTTC. Together with reference TRBV7-9 and TRBJ2-1, the CDR3 gives the full variable domain: DTGVSQNPRHKITKRGQNVTFRCDPISEHNRLYWYRQTLGQGPEFLTYFQNEAQLEKSRLLSDRFSAERPKGSFSTLEIQRTEQGDSAMYLCASSLGFGLLIYEQFFGPGTRLTVL.

This sequence joins TRBV25-1 and TRBJ2-1, with 11 bases aligning to TRBD2. The J segment lost 7 bases and the V segment lost 9 bases, leaving 8 bases of the junction unmatched. Germline CDR1 is MGHDK and CDR2 is SYGVNS. The CDR3 has 14 amino acids. The CDR3 loop reads CARNLAGGLNEQFF. The CDR3 coding sequence is TGTGCCAGAAATTTAGCGGGAGGGCTTAATGAGCAGTTCTTC.

The chain combines TRBV2 with TRBJ2-7; 11 positions match TRBD2. CDR1 is SNHLY and CDR2 is FYNNEI in the germline V gene. V gave up 6 bases and J gave up 6 bases; unmatched junction bases: 7. CDR3 length: 14 amino acids. The DNA of the CDR3 is TGTGCCAGCAGGACTCTAGCGGGAGGCCTCGAGCAGTACTTC. Translation gives CASRTLAGGLEQYF.

This clone has just one count. J is TRBJ1-3 and V is TRBV18; D ambiguous. The germline gives CDR1 KGHSH, CDR2 LQKENI. Trimming shortened V by 2 bases and J by 0 bases, and 11 bases separated the two germline ends. This CDR3 spans 16 amino acids. The CDR3 coding sequence is TGTGCCAGCTCACCAGTAGTACCTATCTCTGGAAACACCATATATTTT. It codes for CASSPVVPISGNTIYF.

The gene calls are TRBV18 and TRBJ2-7; unclear D gene. The germline CDR1 and CDR2 sequences are KGHSH and LQKENI. V lost 0 bases, J lost 9 bases, and 15 bases lay in between. This CDR3 contains 14 residues. The CDR3 DNA reads TGTGCCAGCTCACCACCAAATAAAGTAGTCGGGCAGTACTTC. Residues: CASSPPNKVVGQYF.

The rearrangement links TRBV28 to TRBJ2-7; 7 bases map to TRBD2. Germline lookup yields CDR1 MDHEN and CDR2 SYDVKM. J was trimmed by 6 bases and V by 0 bases; bases with no gene match: 17. The CDR3 extends over 18 amino acids. CDR3 sequence: CASSLWGPGRGKSGEQYF. CDR3 in DNA: TGTGCCAGCAGTTTATGGGGGCCCGGGCGGGGGAAGTCAGGCGAGCAGTACTTC.

The rearrangement joins TRBV27 to TRBJ1-1; 7 bases fit TRBD1. CDR1 is MNHEY and CDR2 is SMNVEV in the germline V gene (reference sequence). Trimming cost V 8 bases and J 3 bases; bases outside gene matches: 9. This CDR3 region has 14 residues. The CDR3 bases are TGTGCCAGCCGACTAAGGCAGGGGGACACTGAAGCTTTCTTT. This encodes CASRLRQGDTEAFF.

The chain combines TRBV7-6 with TRBJ2-5, with 9 bases fitting TRBD1. This CDR3 contains 14 residues. Germline assignment: CDR1 SGHVS and CDR2 FNYEAQ. The trim removed 5 bases at V and 5 bases at J, leaving 6 bases unmatched. The CDR3 region has the DNA TGTGCCAGCAGCGGACAGACAGGGGGGGAGACCCAGTACTTC. Amino acids: CASSGQTGGETQYF.

The rearrangement links TRBV9 to TRBJ2-2; D call uncertain. Germline loops: CDR1 SGDLS, CDR2 YYNGEE. This CDR3 is 13 amino acids long. V dropped 4 bases and J dropped 1 base, with 5 bases sitting between them. CDR3 sequence reads: CASSPENTGELFF. CDR3 DNA: TGTGCCAGCAGCCCGGAGAACACCGGGGAGCTGTTTTTT.

The chain carries TRBV5-8 and TRBJ2-3; 10 nucleotides align to TRBD2. There are 16 residues in the CDR3. V was clipped by 4 bases and J by 2 bases; unmatched bases: 7. The germline V gene has CDR1 SGHTS and CDR2 YDEGEE. In nucleotides, the CDR3 is TGTGCCAGCAGCCTCGGACTAGCGGACGTCACAGATACGCAGTATTTT. It encodes CASSLGLADVTDTQYF.

The genes are TRBV2 and TRBJ2-3; 11 bases are shared with TRBD2. CDR1 is SNHLY and CDR2 is FYNNEI in the germline V gene. The CDR3 runs to 15 residues. V lost 6 bases, J lost 2 bases, and 4 bases stayed unmatched. The CDR3 loop is CASRETSGITDTQYF. DNA of the CDR3: TGTGCCAGCAGGGAGACTAGCGGGATCACAGATACGCAGTATTTT.

This chain links TRBV7-8 with TRBJ2-2; D gene ambiguous. The CDR3 is 13 residues long. Germline V gene lookup returns CDR1 SGHVS and CDR2 FQNEAQ. The V end was cut by 8 bases, the J end by 3 bases, with 10 bases between. CDR3 sequence reads: CASSQQYTGELFF. CDR3 in DNA: TGTGCCAGCTCCCAACAGTACACCGGGGAGCTGTTTTTT.